The 2 T cell receptor beta chains below all came from one sample that was sequenced in a study of T cell changes during pregnancy in multiple sclerosis. The repertoire was sequenced with immunoSEQ multiplex PCR; TCRdb's copy has only in-frame clones and lacks some. Among 34,000 or so clones listed, about nine tenths were seen once. Sequences were derived from CD8+ T cells from peripheral blood mononuclear cells, sampled in the first trimester of pregnancy. The receptors were sampled from a female donor with multiple sclerosis, enrolled in a pregnancy study.

The chain recombines TRBV6-6 with TRBJ1-6, with D maybe TRBD1 (5 bases). Germline V gene sequence: CDR1 MNHNY, CDR2 SVGAGI (reference sequence). Between the trimmed V and J ends, which lost 2 bases and 9 bases, there was a span of 11 bases. The CDR3 loop spans 14 amino acids. The CDR3 loop is CASSYIGGSSPLHF. The CDR3 DNA reads as TGTGCCAGCAGTTACATCGGGGGTAGTTCACCCCTCCACTTT.

The rearrangement uses TRBV5-1 and TRBJ1-2; possibly TRBD1 for D (5 bases). Germline V lookup: CDR1 SGHRS, CDR2 YFSETQ. The CDR3 is 14 amino acids. V lost 0 bases to trimming and J lost 4 bases, with 10 bases between them. DNA for the CDR3: TGCGCCAGCAGCTTGGAATCCAGGGCCTATGGCTACACCTTC. As protein: CASSLESRAYGYTF.